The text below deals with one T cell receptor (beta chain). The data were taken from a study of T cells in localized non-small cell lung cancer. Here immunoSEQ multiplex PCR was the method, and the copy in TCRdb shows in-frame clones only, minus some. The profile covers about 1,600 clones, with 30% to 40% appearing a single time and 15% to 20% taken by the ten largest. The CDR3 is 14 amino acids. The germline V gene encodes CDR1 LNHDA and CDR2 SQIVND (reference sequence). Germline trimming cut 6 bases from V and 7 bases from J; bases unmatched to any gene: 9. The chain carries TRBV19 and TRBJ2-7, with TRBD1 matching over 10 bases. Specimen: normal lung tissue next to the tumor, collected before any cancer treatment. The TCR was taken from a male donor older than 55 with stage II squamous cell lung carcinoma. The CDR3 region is CASRGTGETSEQYF. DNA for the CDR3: TGTGCCAGTAGGGGGACAGGGGAAACGTCTGAGCAGTACTTC.